This TCR delta chain was sequenced during a study of DNA immune sequencing with unique molecular identifiers (TCRdb year 2020). Background on the whole study: Using immunomagnetic cell separation, gammadelta T cells were enriched from buffy coats, and the genomic DNA of these cells was sequenced. Fluorescence-activated cell sorting was used to enrich gammadelta T cells from the PBMC of approximately 10 healthy people. In the comparison of enriched versus non-enriched samples, about 97 ng of enriched gammadelta T-cell DNA and roughly 1 ug of non-enriched PBMC DNA were sequenced. The study developed and validated an ultrasensitive DNA-based TRD repertoire sequencing method using PCR-introduced unique molecular identifiers. The method was validated on synthetic reference molecules and on blood samples from healthy individuals. Donors were healthy individuals, with ten donors profiled from sorted peripheral blood gammadelta T cells.

Preparation of the library involved multiplex PCR. A 32-plex assay amplified the genomic DNA, with primers for all 8 TRDV and 4 TRDJ genes spanning the CDR3. During two to four cycles of barcoding PCR, a 12-nucleotide UMI was attached, and a second PCR using Illumina adapter primers followed. AMPure XP beads were used to purify the libraries, and library quality was checked on a Fragment Analyzer using the HS NGS Fragment kit. Sequencing was run on an Illumina MiniSeq mid-output kit with roughly 20% PhiX and 150 cycles of paired-end reads. As for how the authors treated the data: MIGEC version 1.2.9 was used to process the reads, grouping reads by UMI and building error-corrected consensus sequences. Post-processing used modified VDJtools version 1.2.1 scripts and the tcR R package. After TCRdb called clones again from the public reads with CATT, rows with identical DNA were merged. The V and J calls were not made by the authors but by TCRdb's processing. The sample yields around 5,200 delta-chain clones; 11% were counted once. Around half of the sample is taken by the ten largest.

Overall study outcomes, separate from this receptor: Novel TRD sequences not targeted by the primers cannot be detected with the primer-based approach. Variation in TRD repertoire diversity was observed between healthy donors, with several donors found to be highly oligoclonal, in that the top 5 clonotypes exceeded half of productive molecules. Among clonotypes in healthy donors, the most frequent TRD rearrangement was TRDV2 paired with TRDJ1.

Concerning this clone itself: It lacks a known antigen. No much larger clone exists at a distance of one base, and base qualities are not known.

As encoded in the germline V gene, CDR1 is TSESDYY while CDR2 is QEAYKQQN. The CDR3 spans 10 residues, from the cysteine through the phenylalanine. Of all the DNA, just the CDR3 is kept, 30 bases in frame from base 1. This sequence originates from a human donor in good health. The sample comprised gamma-delta T cells enriched from blood buffy coat, or unenriched PBMCs (not recorded which). The chain links TRAV38-2/DV8 with TRDJ1; too little of a D gene remains to name it. The CDR3 protein is CAPYTDKLIF. The DNA sequence reads TGTGCCCCGTACACCGATAAACTCATCTTT.